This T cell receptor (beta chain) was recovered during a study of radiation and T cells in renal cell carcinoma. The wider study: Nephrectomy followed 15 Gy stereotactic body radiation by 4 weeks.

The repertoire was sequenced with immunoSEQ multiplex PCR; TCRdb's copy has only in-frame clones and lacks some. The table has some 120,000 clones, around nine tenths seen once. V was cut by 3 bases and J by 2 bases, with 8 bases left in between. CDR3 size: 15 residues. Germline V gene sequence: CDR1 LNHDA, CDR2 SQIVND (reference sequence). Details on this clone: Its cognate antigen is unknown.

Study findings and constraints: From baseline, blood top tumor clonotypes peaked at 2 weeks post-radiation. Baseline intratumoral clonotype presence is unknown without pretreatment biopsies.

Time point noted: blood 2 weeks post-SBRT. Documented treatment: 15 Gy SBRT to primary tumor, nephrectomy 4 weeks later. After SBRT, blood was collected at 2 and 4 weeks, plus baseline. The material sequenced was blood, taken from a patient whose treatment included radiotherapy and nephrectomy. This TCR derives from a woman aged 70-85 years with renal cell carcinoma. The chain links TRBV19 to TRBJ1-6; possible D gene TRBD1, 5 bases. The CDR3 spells CASSMGTPYNSPLHF. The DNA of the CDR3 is TGTGCCAGTAGTATGGGGACCCCCTATAATTCACCCCTCCACTTT.